The clone carrying this TCR beta chain was counted between two and nine times. The antigen is unknown. The sample is drawn from a study of shared clonotypes between healthy human individuals. Overall study findings and caveats: Sequencing depth was expected to influence donor clonotype sharing.

CD45RO-negative CD8 cells positively selected for CCR7 made up the naive population, which excluded terminally differentiated effector memory CD45RA+ cells. Produced via immunoSEQ multiplex PCR; TCRdb's table is partial and in-frame only. This sample has about 1,800,000 clones; about 95% occur once, and the top ten carry 1% to 1.5%. V lost 0 bases, J lost 6 bases, and 10 bases lay in between. The CDR3 loop spans 15 amino acids. Germline V lookup: CDR1 SGHNT, CDR2 YYREEE (reference sequence). The TCR comes from a man younger than 35 in good health. The material sequenced was naive CD8+ T cells sorted from blood. The rearrangement uses TRBV5-4 and TRBJ1-6, with D possibly being TRBD1 (5 bases). CDR3 nucleotide sequence: TGTGCCAGCAGCTTGGGGCCAGGGACTAATTCACCCCTCCACTTT. Protein product: CASSLGPGTNSPLHF.